Reported below is one T cell receptor beta chain. The sample originates from a study of blood T cell repertoires in COVID-19. Study-wide background: Specimens from acute and convalescent COVID-19 originated in the United States, Italy and Spain. The cDNA or gDNA used as material had been derived from T cells, B-cell-depleted T cells, or PBMCs.

V was pared by 6 bases and J by 1 base, with 15 bases between. The CDR3 loop spans 15 amino acids. The germline V gene has CDR1 MNHEY and CDR2 SVGAGI. Original data processing: Nucleated cell counts were estimated from reference gene primer amplification. The method was immunoSEQ multiplex PCR; TCRdb's version includes in-frame clones alone and lacks a portion of them. The V and J calls and clone size are taken from that table; D and trimming were inferred from the DNA. The data contain around 300,000 clones, 80% to 90% of them seen just once; the ten biggest clones take up 9.5% to 11%. The chain employs TRBV6-5 and TRBJ1-1; D might be TRBD1 (5 bases). The sequence came from a woman in her seventies with acute or convalescent COVID-19. Sequenced sample: peripheral blood. In nucleotides, the CDR3 is TGTGCCAGCAGCCGCAGGGTAGTAGGGAACACTGAAGCTTTCTTT. Protein product: CASSRRVVGNTEAFF.